This T cell receptor beta chain was found in a study of T cell clones after liver transplantation. Clones were read by immunoSEQ multiplex PCR, and TCRdb kept only the in-frame ones, dropping some. The table has tens of thousands of clones, around 90% seen once; the top ten hold 2% to 3%. Germline CDR1 is ENHRY and CDR2 is SYGVKD. The CDR3 length is 16 residues. Trimming cost V 7 bases and J 3 bases, with 18 bases left between them. The chain couples TRBV10-3 to TRBJ2-2; tentative D call: TRBD2 (6 bases). This TCR came from a human donor who received a liver transplant. Sequences were derived from CD4+ T cells from blood, sampled before liver transplant. Here the CDR3 reads CAIKPGLPNYTGELFF. The CDR3 DNA is TGTGCCATCAAACCGGGACTCCCAAACTACACCGGGGAGCTGTTTTTT.